The following is a T cell receptor beta chain sequence with its context. Its antigen specificity is not known. Nothing much larger sits one base from this clone, and base qualities are not available. This entry is derived from a study of blood T cells in healthy people across ages (dated by TCRdb to the mid-2010s). General notes on the study: In model experiments, template switching captured roughly one uniquely barcoded TCR beta cDNA molecule for every two T cells. The study measured age-related changes in TCR beta repertoire diversity using deep sequencing normalized with unique cDNA molecular identifiers. Four age groups were formed from the donors: young (average 16 years), middle-aged (around 41), aged (62) and long-lived (approximately 80). To avoid experimental bias, donors of different ages were distributed randomly across sequencing lanes. Using the same blood draw, the study looked at two additional independent replicas of 1 million unique cDNA reads for two donors, one aged 18 to 30 and the other aged 80 or older. Study-level results and caveats: Compared with the aged group, the long-lived group had more naive CD4+ T cells, fewer expanded clones and increased TCR diversity, a pattern suggesting age selection. Observed TCR beta diversity per million T cells fell roughly linearly with age, and a significant reduction was already apparent by age approximately 41. There was a strong correlation between observed TCR beta diversity and the percentage of naive T cells measured by flow cytometry. Conclusive comparison of naive and antigen-experienced compartments was prevented by the profiling of bulk unsorted PBMCs. Donor CMV infection status was unknown, potentially confounding age-related changes in expanded clonotypes. Estimates of total diversity from one million sequenced T cells were regarded as lower bounds and underestimates.

The library relied on 5' RACE. The instrument was an Illumina HiSeq 2500. A second PCR of about 6 to 11 cycles was performed with a sample-barcoded 5' primer and a J-beta primer mix. Each TCR beta cDNA molecule received a unique molecular identifier from a template-switch 5' adaptor carrying 12 random nucleotides. Each sample yielded at least 3 million CDR3-containing paired-end reads. First-strand cDNA synthesis was performed from all RNA using the Mint cDNA synthesis kit, with priming by a TRBC-specific oligonucleotide. Following uracil-DNA glycosylase treatment, a first 18-cycle PCR with universal primers M1SS and BC2_uni_R was performed on all cDNA. The source study handled its data this way. For normalization, 1 million high-quality reads, each with a distinct molecular identifier, were randomly selected from each sample. Instead of being binned into consensus sequences, reads with shared molecular identifiers were discarded. MiTCR, run with a Q25 quality threshold and the strictest error-elimination algorithm, handled CDR3 identification, clonotype clustering and error correction. Lower-bound total TCR beta diversity was estimated with a nonparametric unseen species model using Euler transformation. The public sequencing data were trimmed at Q25 with fastp and processed into clonotypes with MiXCR by TCRdb, which kept only in-frame beta chains. Duplicate CDR3 protein sequences are folded into a single record with the most common DNA and genes. TCRdb's processing, not the authors', yielded these V and J calls. This sample gives roughly 800,000 distinct CDR3 sequences in total; 58% of them show up just once. The ten largest make up roughly 22% of the sample.

Donors were 40 or so systemically healthy Caucasian individuals from Russia aged roughly 6 to 95 years. Roughly 9.5 milliliters of peripheral blood were drawn from each donor into EDTA-treated Vacutainer tubes. Ficoll-Paque density-gradient centrifugation was used to isolate PBMCs, with at least 6.5 million obtained per sample. Trizol reagent was used to extract total RNA from PBMCs, with at least 6 micrograms per sample. The percentages of naive CD45RAhigh/CD27high T cells were determined by flow cytometry on a PBMC aliquot from every donor. The germline V gene encodes CDR1 DFQATT and CDR2 SNEGSKA (reference sequence). The germline V end is reduced by 5 bases and the J end by 5 bases; junction bases left unmatched: 8. From its cysteine to its phenylalanine, the CDR3 spans 16 amino acids. The entry retains the CDR3 DNA only, 48 bases that are in frame from base 1.

Sequencing used blood. The sequence came from a man aged 25 to 45 in good health. Here the chain combines TRBV20-1 and TRBJ2-5; a stretch of 16 junction bases matches TRBD2. This receptor carries the CDR3 CSADGTSGRARETQYF. The DNA is as follows: TGCAGTGCTGACGGGACTAGCGGGAGGGCCAGGGAGACCCAGTACTTC.